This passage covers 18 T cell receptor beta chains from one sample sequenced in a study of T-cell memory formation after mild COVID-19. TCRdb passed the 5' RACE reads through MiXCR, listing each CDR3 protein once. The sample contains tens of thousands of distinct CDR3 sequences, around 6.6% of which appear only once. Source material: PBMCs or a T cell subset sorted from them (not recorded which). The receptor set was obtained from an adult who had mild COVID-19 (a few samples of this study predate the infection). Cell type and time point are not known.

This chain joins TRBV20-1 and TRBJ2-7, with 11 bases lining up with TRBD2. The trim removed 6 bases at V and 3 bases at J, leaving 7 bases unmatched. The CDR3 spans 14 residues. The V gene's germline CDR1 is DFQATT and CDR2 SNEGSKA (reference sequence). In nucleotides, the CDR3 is TGCAGTGCAAGCCCTAGCGGGGGGAACTACGAGCAGTACTTC. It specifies CSASPSGGNYEQYF.

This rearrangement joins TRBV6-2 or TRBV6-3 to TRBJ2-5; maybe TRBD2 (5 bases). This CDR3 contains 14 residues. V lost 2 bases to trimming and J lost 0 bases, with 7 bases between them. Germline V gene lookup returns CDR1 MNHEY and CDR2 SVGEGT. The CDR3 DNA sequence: TGTGCCAGCAGTTACAGCGGTTACCAAGAGACCCAGTACTTC. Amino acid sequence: CASSYSGYQETQYF.

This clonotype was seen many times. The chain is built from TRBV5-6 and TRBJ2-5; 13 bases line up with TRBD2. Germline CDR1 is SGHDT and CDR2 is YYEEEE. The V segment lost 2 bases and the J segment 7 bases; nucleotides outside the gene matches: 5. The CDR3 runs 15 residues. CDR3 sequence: CASSFGLAGEATQYF. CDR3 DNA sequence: TGTGCCAGCAGCTTTGGACTAGCGGGAGAAGCGACCCAGTACTTC.

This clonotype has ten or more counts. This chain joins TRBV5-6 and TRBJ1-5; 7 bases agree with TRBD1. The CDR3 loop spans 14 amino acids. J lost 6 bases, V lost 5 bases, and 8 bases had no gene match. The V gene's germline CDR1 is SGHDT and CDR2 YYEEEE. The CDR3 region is CASSQRQGGQPQHF. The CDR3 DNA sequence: TGTGCCAGCAGTCAAAGACAGGGAGGTCAGCCCCAGCATTTT.

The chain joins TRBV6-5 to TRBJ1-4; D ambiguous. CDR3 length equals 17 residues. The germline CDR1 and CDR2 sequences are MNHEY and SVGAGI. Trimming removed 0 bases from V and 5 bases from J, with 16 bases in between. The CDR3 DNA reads TGTGCCAGCAGTTACTCGAAAATTCCTGGGTCGAATGAAAAACTGTTTTTT. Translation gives CASSYSKIPGSNEKLFF.

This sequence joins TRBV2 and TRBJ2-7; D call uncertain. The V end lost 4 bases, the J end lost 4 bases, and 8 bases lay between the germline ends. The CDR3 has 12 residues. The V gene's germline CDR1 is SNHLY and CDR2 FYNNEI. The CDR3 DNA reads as TGTGCCAGCAGTGCCATGAGTTACGAGCAGTACTTC. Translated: CASSAMSYEQYF.

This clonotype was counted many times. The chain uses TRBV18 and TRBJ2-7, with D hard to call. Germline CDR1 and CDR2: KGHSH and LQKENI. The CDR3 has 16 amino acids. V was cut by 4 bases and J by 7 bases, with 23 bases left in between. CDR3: CASSLQRDVANREQYF. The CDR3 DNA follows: TGTGCCAGCTCACTCCAGCGAGACGTGGCCAATCGGGAGCAGTACTTC.

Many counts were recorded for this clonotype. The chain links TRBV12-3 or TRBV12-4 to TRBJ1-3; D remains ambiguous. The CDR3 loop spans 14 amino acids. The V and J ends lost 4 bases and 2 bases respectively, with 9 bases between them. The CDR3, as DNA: TGTGCCAGCAGTTCGGCCGGAACTGGAAACACCATATATTTT. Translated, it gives CASSSAGTGNTIYF.

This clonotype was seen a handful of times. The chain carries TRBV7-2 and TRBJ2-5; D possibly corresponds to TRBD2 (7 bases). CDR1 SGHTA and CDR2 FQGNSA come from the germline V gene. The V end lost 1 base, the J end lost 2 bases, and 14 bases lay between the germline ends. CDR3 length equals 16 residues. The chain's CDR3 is CASSLGVAGAQETQYF. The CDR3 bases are TGTGCCAGCAGCTTAGGAGTTGCGGGGGCGCAAGAGACCCAGTACTTC.

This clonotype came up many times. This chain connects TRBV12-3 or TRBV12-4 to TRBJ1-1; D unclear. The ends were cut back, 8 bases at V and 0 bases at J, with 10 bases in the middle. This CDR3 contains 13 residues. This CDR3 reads CASSAQVNTEAFF. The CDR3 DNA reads TGTGCCAGCTCGGCTCAGGTGAACACTGAAGCTTTCTTT.

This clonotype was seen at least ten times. The CDR3 here is CASSPGGASYNEQFF. In nucleotides, the CDR3 is TGTGCCAGCTCACCGGGCGGGGCGTCCTACAATGAGCAGTTCTTC. V and J are TRBV18 and TRBJ2-1, with D perhaps TRBD2 (6 bases). The V end lost 3 bases, the J end lost 1 base, and 10 bases lay between the germline ends. This CDR3 comprises 15 residues. Germline loops: CDR1 KGHSH, CDR2 LQKENI.

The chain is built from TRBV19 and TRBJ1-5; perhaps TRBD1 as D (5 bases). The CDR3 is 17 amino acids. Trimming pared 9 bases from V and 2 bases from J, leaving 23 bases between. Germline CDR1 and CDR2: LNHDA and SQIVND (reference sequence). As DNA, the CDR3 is TGTGCCAGCGCCCGGGGCCGCAGGACGGGAGGCAATCAGCCCCAGCATTTT. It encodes CASARGRRTGGNQPQHF.

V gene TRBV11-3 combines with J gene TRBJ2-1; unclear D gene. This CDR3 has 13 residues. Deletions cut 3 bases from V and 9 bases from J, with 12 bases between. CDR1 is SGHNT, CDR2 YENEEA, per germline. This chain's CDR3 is CASSFTGGREQFF. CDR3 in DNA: TGTGCCAGCAGCTTCACTGGCGGCCGTGAGCAGTTCTTC.

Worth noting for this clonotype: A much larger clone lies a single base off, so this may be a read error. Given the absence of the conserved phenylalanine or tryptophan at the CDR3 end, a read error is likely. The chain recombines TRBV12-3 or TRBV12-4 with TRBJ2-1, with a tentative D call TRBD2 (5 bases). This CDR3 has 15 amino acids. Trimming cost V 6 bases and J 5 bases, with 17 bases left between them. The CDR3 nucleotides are TGTGCCAGCAGCCCTGACCGGAGCGGACACAATGAGCAGTTCTTA. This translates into CASSPDRSGHNEQFL.

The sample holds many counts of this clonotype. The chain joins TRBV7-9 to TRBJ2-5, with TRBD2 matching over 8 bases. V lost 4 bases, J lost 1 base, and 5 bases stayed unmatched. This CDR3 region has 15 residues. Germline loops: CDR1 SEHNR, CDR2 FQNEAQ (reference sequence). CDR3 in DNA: TGTGCCAGCAGCTCCGGGGGGGGCCGCCAAGAGACCCAGTACTTC. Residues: CASSSGGGRQETQYF. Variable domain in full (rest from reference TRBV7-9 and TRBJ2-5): DTGVSQNPRHKITKRGQNVTFRCDPISEHNRLYWYRQTLGQGPEFLTYFQNEAQLEKSRLLSDRFSAERPKGSFSTLEIQRTEQGDSAMYLCASSSGGGRQETQYFGPGTRLLVL.

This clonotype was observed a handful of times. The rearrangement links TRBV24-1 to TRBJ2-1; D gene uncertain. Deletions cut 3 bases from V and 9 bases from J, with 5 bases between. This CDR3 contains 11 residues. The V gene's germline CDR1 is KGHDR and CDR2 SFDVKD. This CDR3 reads CATSDIGEQFF. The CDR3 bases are TGTGCCACCAGTGATATCGGTGAGCAGTTCTTC.

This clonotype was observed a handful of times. The CDR3 sequence is CASTRGTSGRSETQYF. CDR3 nucleotides: TGTGCCAGCACCCGGGGGACTAGCGGGAGATCGGAGACCCAGTACTTC. The V call is TRBV6-2 or TRBV6-3, the J call TRBJ2-5; 14 bases are shared with TRBD2. J lost 5 bases, V lost 7 bases, and 9 bases had no gene match. The CDR3 totals 16 residues. Germline CDR1 reads MNHEY; CDR2 reads SVGEGT.

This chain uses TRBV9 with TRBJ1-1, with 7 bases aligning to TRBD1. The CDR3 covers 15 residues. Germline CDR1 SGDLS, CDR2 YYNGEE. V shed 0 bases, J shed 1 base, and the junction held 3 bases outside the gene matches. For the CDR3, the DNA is TGTGCCAGCAGCGTAGTAGACAGGGCGAACACTGAAGCTTTCTTT. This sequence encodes CASSVVDRANTEAFF. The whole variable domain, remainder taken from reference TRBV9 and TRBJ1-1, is DSGVTQTPKHLITATGQRVTLRCSPRSGDLSVYWYQQSLDQGLQFLIQYYNGEERAKGNILERFSAQQFPDLHSELNLSSLELGDSALYFCASSVVDRANTEAFFGQGTRLTVV.